This record covers a single T cell receptor beta chain. This sample stems from a study of Graves' ophthalmopathy and Graves' hyperthyroidism. Amplification of TCR beta CDR3 regions used RNA transcripts. The authors performed first-round RT-PCR with HTBI primers and then a second-round multiplex PCR. One entry per CDR3 protein, called by TCRdb with MiXCR from the multiplex PCR reads. The table includes about 410,000 distinct CDR3 sequences, around 16% detected once. Patients with other autoimmune diseases, uncontrolled infections, pregnancy or lactation were excluded. The sequenced sample consisted of peripheral blood. The clonotype was recovered from a young woman with Graves' ophthalmopathy.

The CDR3 nucleotides read TGTGCCAGCAGTCACGGGGGGACGGTAGCCAAAAACATTCAGTACTTC. Encoded protein: CASSHGGTVAKNIQYF. The chain joins TRBV6-5 to TRBJ2-4, with TRBD2 identical over 7 bases. The CDR3 has 16 residues. V was pared by 5 bases and J by 0 bases, with 7 bases of the junction left unmatched. Germline-derived CDR1 and CDR2 are MNHEY and SVGAGI.